This T cell receptor beta chain was found in a study of immune evolution from preneoplasia to lung adenocarcinoma. V dropped 5 bases and J dropped 12 bases, with 17 bases sitting between them. The CDR3 is 14 residues long. Germline CDR1 and CDR2: LNHNV and YYDKDF (reference sequence). The protocol was immunoSEQ multiplex PCR, while the TCRdb copy is restricted to in-frame clones and leaves out a portion. The sample records 5,000 to 6,500 clones, 75% to 90% being singletons. The rearrangement uses TRBV15 and TRBJ1-6; D not certain. The clonotype comes from a person aged 55-80 years with lung adenocarcinoma. The specimen was FFPE minimally invasive lung adenocarcinoma tissue. CDR3 coding DNA: TGTGCCACCAGCTTCCCTGATGGGGTTAAACCCCTCCACTTT. Encoded protein: CATSFPDGVKPLHF.